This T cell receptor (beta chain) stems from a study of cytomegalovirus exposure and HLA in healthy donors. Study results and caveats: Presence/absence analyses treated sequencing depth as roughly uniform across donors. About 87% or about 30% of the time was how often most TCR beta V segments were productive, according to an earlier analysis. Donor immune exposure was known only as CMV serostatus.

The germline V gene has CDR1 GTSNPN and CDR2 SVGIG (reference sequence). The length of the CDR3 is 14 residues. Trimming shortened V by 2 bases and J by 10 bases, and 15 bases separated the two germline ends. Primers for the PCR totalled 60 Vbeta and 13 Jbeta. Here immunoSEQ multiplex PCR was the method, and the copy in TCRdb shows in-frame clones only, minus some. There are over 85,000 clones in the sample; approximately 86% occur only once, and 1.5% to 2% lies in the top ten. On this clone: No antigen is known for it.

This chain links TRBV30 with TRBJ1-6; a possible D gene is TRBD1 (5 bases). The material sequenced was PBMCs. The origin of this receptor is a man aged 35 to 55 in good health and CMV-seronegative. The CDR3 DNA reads TGTGCCTGGAGTTTCCCGACAGATTACTCACCCCTCCACTTT. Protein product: CAWSFPTDYSPLHF.